This entry lists 24 T cell receptor beta chains sequenced from one sample in a study of cytomegalovirus exposure and HLA in healthy donors. Profiled with immunoSEQ multiplex PCR; TCRdb holds only in-frame clones, not every one. Seen here are some 100,000 clones, approximately 90% observed once, and the top ten hold more than 1.5%. Sequenced input: PBMCs. These receptors all come from a man between 18 and 35 years old in good health and CMV-seronegative.

V usage is TRBV7-2 and J usage is TRBJ2-1, with 10 bases that match TRBD1. This CDR3 is 16 amino acids long. V was clipped by 1 base and J by 7 bases; unmatched bases: 7. CDR1 is SGHTA, CDR2 FQGNSA, per germline. CDR3 sequence reads: CASSLVGTGAVNEQFF. Written as DNA, the CDR3 is TGTGCCAGCAGCTTAGTCGGGACAGGGGCTGTAAATGAGCAGTTCTTC.

The chain carries TRBV2 and TRBJ2-7, with TRBD1 identical over 7 bases. The CDR3 length is 15 residues. The junction had 12 bases not matched to a gene; V was cut back by 8 bases and J by 2 bases. Germline CDR1 reads SNHLY; CDR2 reads FYNNEI. CDR3 loop: CASGAGTAITYEQYF. For the CDR3, the DNA is TGTGCCAGCGGAGCCGGGACAGCGATTACCTACGAGCAGTACTTC. The full variable domain, in which reference TRBV2 and TRBJ2-7 provide the parts outside the CDR3, is EPEVTQTPSHQVTQMGQEVILRCVPISNHLYFYWYRQILGQKVEFLVSFYNNEISEKSEIFDDQFSVERPDGSNFTLKIRSTKLEDSAMYFCASGAGTAITYEQYFGPGTRLTVT.

This rearrangement joins TRBV2 to TRBJ2-1; D gene ambiguous. The CDR3 contains 12 residues. Per germline, CDR1 SNHLY and CDR2 FYNNEI. V was pared by 5 bases and J by 7 bases, with 9 bases between. The DNA for the CDR3 is TGTGCCAGCAGTTTGTCCCGGAATGAGCAGTTCTTC. Translated: CASSLSRNEQFF.

The J gene is TRBJ2-7, the V gene TRBV5-1; D unresolved. The V and J ends lost 3 bases and 4 bases respectively, with 5 bases between them. Looked up from germline, CDR1 is SGHRS and CDR2 is YFSETQ. This CDR3 is 11 amino acids long. The DNA for the CDR3 is TGCGCCAGCAGCTATCAGTACGAGCAGTACTTC. Its translation is CASSYQYEQYF.

J is TRBJ2-1 and V is TRBV6-7; 9 nucleotides agree with TRBD2. TRBV6-7 is an open reading frame whose function is uncertain. Losses at the gene ends were 0 bases for V and 0 bases for J; bases not matched to a gene: 12. The CDR3 sequence is 20 residues long. The CDR3 bases are TGTGCCAGCAGTTACTCGCGCGGACTAGCGAGGAAAAGCTCCTACAATGAGCAGTTCTTC. Translating it yields CASSYSRGLARKSSYNEQFF.

In DNA, the CDR3 is TGTGCCAGCAGCTCGGACAGGGGAGGTGGGGCCAACGTCCTGACTTTC. Protein product: CASSSDRGGGANVLTF. The V and J genes are TRBV7-2 and TRBJ2-6; 9 bases are a match to TRBD1. The junction had 4 bases not matched to a gene; V was cut back by 4 bases and J by 3 bases. This CDR3 has 16 residues. CDR1 is SGHTA and CDR2 is FQGNSA in the germline V gene.

This sequence joins TRBV19 and TRBJ2-1; tentatively, D is TRBD2 (5 bases). Trimming removed 5 bases at V and 3 bases at J, with 20 bases between. The CDR3 spans 17 residues. Germline-derived CDR1 and CDR2 are LNHDA and SQIVND (reference sequence). The CDR3 bases are TGTGCCAGTAGTCCCCTATTGGGAGACTCAAGCTACAATGAGCAGTTCTTC. It codes for CASSPLLGDSSYNEQFF.

The chain uses TRBV7-8 and TRBJ2-1; D ambiguous. The CDR3 runs to 12 residues. Per the germline V gene, CDR1 is SGHVS and CDR2 is FQNEAQ. Deletions cut 3 bases from V and 6 bases from J, with 6 bases between. The CDR3 sequence: CASSFVLNEQFF. CDR3 bases: TGTGCCAGCAGCTTTGTACTCAATGAGCAGTTCTTC.

The V and J genes are TRBV5-4 and TRBJ1-2; possible D gene TRBD1, 5 bases. V lost 0 bases and J lost 3, with 9 bases in between. The length of the CDR3 is 14 residues. Germline CDR1 SGHNT, CDR2 YYREEE (reference sequence). Here the CDR3 reads CASSLGQRDYGYTF. DNA of the CDR3: TGTGCCAGCAGCTTGGGACAGCGAGACTATGGCTACACCTTC.

This clone has a handful of counts. The gene calls are TRBV5-1 and TRBJ2-7, with D possibly being TRBD1 (6 bases). Trimming took 0 bases from V and 3 from J, leaving 13 bases between them. CDR3 length: 15 amino acids. Germline-derived CDR1 and CDR2 are SGHRS and YFSETQ. The CDR3 loop is CASSLGGTLIYEQYF. Here the CDR3 DNA reads TGCGCCAGCAGCTTGGGAGGGACACTAATCTACGAGCAGTACTTC.

The chain joins TRBV4-1 to TRBJ2-2; possibly TRBD1 for D (5 bases). CDR1 is MGHRA and CDR2 is YSYEKL in the germline V gene. The V end was cut by 1 base, the J end by 4 bases, with 13 bases between. The CDR3 spans 16 residues. The CDR3 DNA is TGCGCCAGCAGCCAAGTCCCTCGACAGCTCACCGGGGAGCTGTTTTTT. Translation gives CASSQVPRQLTGELFF.

This chain joins TRBV28 and TRBJ1-5, with TRBD1 as a possible D gene (6 bases). V lost 6 bases to trimming and J lost 4 bases, with 16 bases between them. There are 15 residues in the CDR3. In germline, CDR1 is MDHEN, CDR2 SYDVKM. The chain's CDR3 is CASRLGGGTNQPQHF. CDR3 nucleotide sequence: TGTGCCAGCAGACTTGGGGGGGGGACAAATCAGCCCCAGCATTTT. The full variable domain, rest sourced from reference TRBV28 and TRBJ1-5, is DVKVTQSSRYLVKRTGEKVFLECVQDMDHENMFWYRQDPGLGLRLIYFSYDVKMKEKGDIPEGYSVSREKKERFSLILESASTNQTSMYLCASRLGGGTNQPQHFGDGTRLSIL.

This sequence joins TRBV10-2 and TRBJ2-7; 9 bases fit TRBD2. With 7 bases clipped from V and 9 bases from J, the junction kept 13 bases outside the gene matches. The CDR3 is 14 residues long. From germline, CDR1 is WSHSY and CDR2 SAAADI. CDR3 loop: CASKLSGSSSGQYF. The DNA for the CDR3 is TGCGCCAGCAAACTTAGCGGGAGCTCTTCCGGGCAGTACTTC.

In this sample, this clone turned up a few times. V is TRBV6-1 and J is TRBJ1-6; 7 nucleotides match TRBD1. This CDR3 region has 16 residues. The ends lost 2 bases at V and 4 bases at J; junction bases unmatched: 5. The germline CDR1 and CDR2 sequences are MNHNS and SASEGT. The CDR3 loop reads CASSESQGEYNSPLHF. The DNA for the CDR3 is TGTGCCAGCAGTGAAAGTCAGGGGGAATATAATTCACCCCTCCACTTT.

This chain links TRBV28 with TRBJ2-3, with unresolved D. The V end lost 3 bases, the J end lost 2 bases, and 9 bases lay between the germline ends. CDR3 length equals 14 residues. Germline V lookup: CDR1 MDHEN, CDR2 SYDVKM. CDR3 region: CASSFPGNTDTQYF. The DNA of the CDR3 is TGTGCCAGCAGTTTTCCGGGTAACACAGATACGCAGTATTTT.

The genes are TRBV2 and TRBJ2-5; the D gene is possibly TRBD2 (5 bases). V gave up 11 bases and J gave up 0 bases, with 16 bases separating them. CDR1 SNHLY and CDR2 FYNNEI come from the germline V gene. CDR3 length: 14 amino acids. In nucleotides, the CDR3 is TGTGCCGACGGGGTGCATGGGTACCAAGAGACCCAGTACTTC. Its translation is CADGVHGYQETQYF.

The J gene is TRBJ2-3, the V gene TRBV2; 8 bases agree with TRBD1. This CDR3 has 14 residues. The V gene's germline CDR1 is SNHLY and CDR2 FYNNEI. V dropped 4 bases and J dropped 1; count of bases not matched to a gene: 1. Here the CDR3 DNA reads TGTGCCAGCAGTGTGGACAGGGGCACAGATACGCAGTATTTT. It encodes CASSVDRGTDTQYF.

This clone was counted a few times. This rearrangement joins TRBV14 to TRBJ2-7, with 7 bases that match TRBD2. Trimming at V came to 2 bases and at J to 6 bases, leaving 7 bases not matched to a gene. CDR3 size: 14 residues. The germline V gene has CDR1 SGHDN and CDR2 FVKESK. In DNA form, the CDR3 reads TGTGCCAGCAGCCAATTTCGGGGGGTGGCCGAGCAGTACTTC. Translation gives CASSQFRGVAEQYF.

This chain connects TRBV28 to TRBJ2-7; possible D gene TRBD1, 5 bases. The germline V gene has CDR1 MDHEN and CDR2 SYDVKM. The CDR3 is 14 amino acids. With 2 bases removed from V and 2 bases from J, the gap between germline ends came to 10 bases. CDR3 in DNA: TGTGCCAGCAGTTTAATGACAGCAACCTACGAGCAGTACTTC. Translated, it gives CASSLMTATYEQYF.

The chain has TRBV27 and TRBJ1-1; no clear D gene. The CDR3 contains 14 residues. In germline, CDR1 is MNHEY, CDR2 SMNVEV (reference sequence). Trimming left V 3 bases short and J 1 base short, with 9 bases between. In DNA form, the CDR3 reads TGTGCCAGCAGTTTGAGTCACCAGAACACTGAAGCTTTCTTT. It specifies CASSLSHQNTEAFF.

The chain employs TRBV25-1 and TRBJ2-2; D perhaps matches TRBD1 (6 bases). CDR3 length: 17 residues. Germline V gene lookup returns CDR1 MGHDK and CDR2 SYGVNS. V dropped 8 bases and J dropped 4 bases, with 23 bases sitting between them. The CDR3 region is CASGDSGIQGFTGELFF. DNA of the CDR3: TGTGCCAGCGGGGATTCCGGGATACAGGGCTTCACCGGGGAGCTGTTTTTT.

V gene TRBV28 combines with J gene TRBJ1-2; perhaps TRBD1 as D (6 bases). CDR3 length equals 18 residues. Per germline, CDR1 MDHEN and CDR2 SYDVKM. V was trimmed by 6 bases and J by 5 bases, leaving 28 bases between them. In nucleotides, the CDR3 is TGTGCCAGCAGGGGGAGGGGACAATCTGATAGTTTGAAGTATGGCTACACCTTC. This codes for CASRGRGQSDSLKYGYTF.

This chain uses TRBV4-1 with TRBJ2-7; D perhaps matches TRBD1 (5 bases). This CDR3 is 16 amino acids long. Trimming cost V 3 bases and J 0 bases, with 15 bases left between them. Germline V CDR1 and CDR2: MGHRA, YSYEKL. The CDR3 DNA is TGCGCCAGCAGCCAGAGGACCCGACAGTACTCCTACGAGCAGTACTTC. As protein: CASSQRTRQYSYEQYF.

This CDR3 reads CASAAAGELFF. The CDR3 nucleotides read TGTGCTTCAGCGGCAGCCGGGGAGCTGTTTTTT. The chain has TRBV30 and TRBJ2-2; tentatively, D is TRBD2 (5 bases). In germline, CDR1 is GTSNPN, CDR2 SVGIG (reference sequence). The CDR3 sequence is 11 residues long.